Listed below are T cell receptor beta chains from one sample, sequenced in a study of cytomegalovirus exposure and HLA in healthy donors. Libraries were prepared by immunoSEQ multiplex PCR; TCRdb keeps only in-frame clonotypes and omits some of them. Here the sample spans 110,000 to 150,000 clones, 80% to 90% being singletons. Material for sequencing was PBMCs. All receptors come from a woman between 40 and 50 years old in good health and CMV-seropositive. Both conserved end residues are part of each CDR3. D genes are given only for firm matches. Only some rows state a clone size, as once, few, many or a class for expanded clones.

j_call: TRBJ2-7
d_call: TRBD1
v_call: TRBV28
clone_size: few
cdr3_aa: CASSLGTGPPYEQYF
cdr3_nt: TGTGCCAGCAGTTTGGGGACAGGGCCTCCCTACGAGCAGTACTTC

j_call: TRBJ2-1
d_call: TRBD2
v_call: TRBV5-1
clone_size: NA
cdr3_aa: CASSLATSGGYRPNNEQFF
cdr3_nt: TGCGCCAGCAGCTTGGCGACTAGCGGGGGGTATCGTCCTAACAATGAGCAGTTCTTC

j_call: TRBJ1-1
d_call: TRBD1
v_call: TRBV5-5
clone_size: NA
cdr3_aa: CASSPGQGAEAFF
cdr3_nt: TGTGCCAGCAGCCCCGGACAGGGGGCTGAAGCTTTCTTT

j_call: TRBJ1-4
d_call: NA
v_call: TRBV30
clone_size: NA
cdr3_aa: CAWTEPGRPTSGRPEKLFF
cdr3_nt: TGTGCCTGGACCGAGCCGGGTCGACCAACTTCGGGTCGTCCGGAAAAACTGTTTTTT

j_call: TRBJ2-1
d_call: TRBD2
v_call: TRBV7-2
clone_size: NA
cdr3_aa: CASSVGGGDEQFF
cdr3_nt: TGTGCCAGCAGCGTCGGCGGGGGGGATGAGCAGTTCTTC

j_call: TRBJ2-7
d_call: NA
v_call: TRBV6-5
clone_size: NA
cdr3_aa: CASSPLAGEQYF
cdr3_nt: TGTGCCAGCAGCCCGTTGGCGGGAGAGCAGTACTTC

j_call: TRBJ1-1
d_call: NA
v_call: TRBV5-1
clone_size: NA
cdr3_aa: CASSLGGLGTEAFF
cdr3_nt: TGCGCCAGCAGCTTGGGAGGTCTCGGCACTGAAGCTTTCTTT

j_call: TRBJ1-4
d_call: NA
v_call: TRBV21-1
clone_size: few
cdr3_aa: CASSRQESANEKLFF
cdr3_nt: TGTGCCAGCAGCAGACAGGAGTCAGCTAATGAAAAACTGTTTTTT

j_call: TRBJ2-5
d_call: TRBD2
v_call: TRBV5-1
clone_size: NA
cdr3_aa: CASSRGLAEETQYF
cdr3_nt: TGCGCCAGCAGCCGGGGACTAGCGGAAGAGACCCAGTACTTC

j_call: TRBJ2-7
d_call: TRBD2
v_call: TRBV20-1
clone_size: NA
cdr3_aa: CSAPGGEQYF
cdr3_nt: TGCAGTGCTCCGGGGGGGGAGCAGTACTTC

j_call: TRBJ1-6
d_call: NA
v_call: TRBV4-3
clone_size: NA
cdr3_aa: CASSQDFRGSSYNSPLHF
cdr3_nt: TGCGCCAGCAGCCAAGATTTTAGGGGGAGCTCCTATAATTCACCCCTCCACTTT

j_call: TRBJ2-7
d_call: NA
v_call: TRBV6-5
clone_size: NA
cdr3_aa: CASSYSISGSHEQYF
cdr3_nt: TGCGCCAGCAGTTACTCGATTTCTGGGAGCCACGAGCAGTACTTC

j_call: TRBJ2-7
d_call: TRBD1
v_call: TRBV27
clone_size: NA
cdr3_aa: CASSYDTGAASYEQYF
cdr3_nt: TGTGCCAGCAGTTACGACACAGGGGCCGCCTCCTACGAGCAGTACTTC

j_call: TRBJ2-3
d_call: TRBD2
v_call: TRBV29-1
clone_size: few
cdr3_aa: CSSDLAGSTDTQYF
cdr3_nt: TGCAGCTCAGACCTAGCGGGGAGCACAGATACGCAGTATTTT

j_call: TRBJ2-7
d_call: TRBD2
v_call: TRBV6-6
clone_size: once
cdr3_aa: CASSYVGPGGYDEQYF
cdr3_nt: TGTGCCAGCAGTTACGTCGGTCCGGGAGGTTACGACGAGCAGTACTTC

j_call: TRBJ2-1
d_call: NA
v_call: TRBV11-3
clone_size: NA
cdr3_aa: CASSKRGGQNEQFF
cdr3_nt: TGTGCCAGCAGCAAAAGGGGGGGGCAAAATGAGCAGTTCTTC

j_call: TRBJ2-7
d_call: NA
v_call: TRBV2
clone_size: NA
cdr3_aa: CASRGDRRVYF
cdr3_nt: TGTGCCAGCAGAGGCGACCGGAGGGTGTACTTC

j_call: TRBJ2-7
d_call: NA
v_call: TRBV10-1
clone_size: NA
cdr3_aa: CASSRGGEQYF
cdr3_nt: TGCGCCAGCAGTCGCGGTGGCGAGCAGTACTTC

j_call: TRBJ1-2
d_call: TRBD1
v_call: TRBV28
clone_size: NA
cdr3_aa: CASSSVGEQGIAGGYTF
cdr3_nt: TGTGCCAGCAGTTCCGTTGGGGAACAGGGGATCGCTGGTGGCTACACCTTC

j_call: TRBJ1-3
d_call: NA
v_call: TRBV6-5
clone_size: NA
cdr3_aa: CASSYSTPRVGNTIYF
cdr3_nt: TGTGCCAGCAGTTACTCGACCCCCAGGGTCGGAAACACCATATATTTT

j_call: TRBJ2-7
d_call: NA
v_call: TRBV7-3
clone_size: NA
cdr3_aa: CASSPRSSNEQYF
cdr3_nt: TGTGCCAGCAGCCCCCGGAGCTCCAACGAGCAGTACTTC

j_call: TRBJ1-2
d_call: TRBD1
v_call: TRBV7-9
clone_size: NA
cdr3_aa: CSSSRQGYGYTF
cdr3_nt: TGTTCCAGCAGCAGACAGGGGTATGGCTACACCTTC

j_call: TRBJ2-1
d_call: TRBD1
v_call: TRBV4-3
clone_size: NA
cdr3_aa: CASSLSGTGASNEQFF
cdr3_nt: TGCGCCAGCAGCCTAAGCGGGACAGGGGCCAGCAATGAGCAGTTCTTC

j_call: TRBJ2-7
d_call: NA
v_call: TRBV5-4
clone_size: NA
cdr3_aa: CASSLVLPNEQYF
cdr3_nt: TGTGCCAGCAGCTTGGTACTCCCAAACGAGCAGTACTTC

j_call: TRBJ1-2
d_call: NA
v_call: TRBV6-5
clone_size: once
cdr3_aa: CASSLDSNYGYTF
cdr3_nt: TGTGCCAGCAGTCTGGACAGTAACTATGGCTACACCTTC

j_call: TRBJ1-2
d_call: NA
v_call: TRBV30
clone_size: NA
cdr3_aa: CAWTPIEGGASNINYGYTF
cdr3_nt: TGTGCCTGGACTCCAATTGAGGGGGGGGCCTCCAATATTAACTATGGCTACACCTTC

j_call: TRBJ2-7
d_call: NA
v_call: TRBV6-1
clone_size: NA
cdr3_aa: CASSEGTGWWIYEQYF
cdr3_nt: TGTGCCAGCAGTGAAGGAACCGGGTGGTGGATATACGAGCAGTACTTC

j_call: TRBJ2-5
d_call: NA
v_call: TRBV5-1
clone_size: NA
cdr3_aa: CASSLFGETQYF
cdr3_nt: TGCGCCAGCAGCTTGTTCGGGGAGACCCAGTACTTC

j_call: TRBJ1-1
d_call: TRBD1
v_call: TRBV2
clone_size: few
cdr3_aa: CASSVQGALNTEAFF
cdr3_nt: TGTGCCAGCAGTGTGCAGGGGGCGTTGAACACTGAAGCTTTCTTT

j_call: TRBJ1-1
d_call: NA
v_call: TRBV6-1
clone_size: NA
cdr3_aa: CASREGNGNTEAFF
cdr3_nt: TGTGCCAGCAGGGAGGGAAATGGGAACACTGAAGCTTTCTTT

j_call: TRBJ2-7
d_call: NA
v_call: TRBV21-1
clone_size: NA
cdr3_aa: CASSKEYRTSGRDPYEQYF
cdr3_nt: TGTGCCAGCAGCAAAGAATATAGGACTAGCGGGAGGGACCCCTACGAGCAGTACTTC

j_call: TRBJ2-3
d_call: TRBD2
v_call: TRBV6-5
clone_size: once
cdr3_aa: CASRLAGGRDTQYF
cdr3_nt: TGTGCCAGCAGACTAGCGGGAGGGAGAGATACGCAGTATTTT

j_call: TRBJ2-7
d_call: TRBD2
v_call: TRBV6-4
clone_size: NA
cdr3_aa: CASSSRGGGAHEQYF
cdr3_nt: TGTGCCAGCAGTAGCCGAGGCGGGGGGGCACACGAGCAGTACTTC

j_call: TRBJ2-7
d_call: TRBD1
v_call: TRBV30
clone_size: NA
cdr3_aa: CAWSEGQGADEQYF
cdr3_nt: TGTGCCTGGAGTGAGGGACAGGGGGCCGACGAGCAGTACTTC

j_call: TRBJ1-5
d_call: NA
v_call: TRBV5-8
clone_size: NA
cdr3_aa: CASSVRDKGIHLQHF
cdr3_nt: TGTGCCAGCAGCGTCCGGGACAAAGGAATCCATCTCCAGCATTTT

j_call: TRBJ2-4
d_call: TRBD1
v_call: TRBV4-1
clone_size: NA
cdr3_aa: CASSSGGLVKNIQYF
cdr3_nt: TGCGCCAGCAGCTCAGGGGGATTAGTCAAAAACATTCAGTACTTC

j_call: TRBJ1-2
d_call: TRBD1
v_call: TRBV5-6
clone_size: few
cdr3_aa: CASSLTGGGYTF
cdr3_nt: TGTGCCAGCAGCTTGACAGGGGGAGGCTACACCTTC

j_call: TRBJ2-7
d_call: NA
v_call: TRBV28
clone_size: NA
cdr3_aa: CASSLRGSPGRIYEQYF
cdr3_nt: TGTGCCAGCAGTTTAAGAGGGTCGCCCGGGAGAATCTACGAGCAGTACTTC

j_call: TRBJ2-3
d_call: TRBD1
v_call: TRBV30
clone_size: NA
cdr3_aa: CAWSGQGRGTDTQYF
cdr3_nt: TGTGCCTGGAGTGGACAGGGCCGTGGCACAGATACGCAGTATTTT

j_call: TRBJ1-3
d_call: NA
v_call: TRBV27
clone_size: NA
cdr3_aa: CASMAGAGNTIYF
cdr3_nt: TGTGCCTCCATGGCAGGGGCTGGAAACACCATATATTTT

j_call: TRBJ1-2
d_call: NA
v_call: TRBV7-9
clone_size: NA
cdr3_aa: CASSKDTSGGYTF
cdr3_nt: TGTGCCAGCAGCAAGGACACTTCGGGCGGCTACACCTTC

j_call: TRBJ2-1
d_call: NA
v_call: TRBV6-1
clone_size: NA
cdr3_aa: CASRGGGDEQFF
cdr3_nt: TGTGCCAGCAGAGGAGGGGGGGATGAGCAGTTCTTC

j_call: TRBJ2-3
d_call: NA
v_call: TRBV25-1
clone_size: NA
cdr3_aa: CASSELTDTQYF
cdr3_nt: TGTGCCAGCAGTGAATTAACAGATACGCAGTATTTT

j_call: TRBJ2-7
d_call: TRBD2
v_call: TRBV28
clone_size: NA
cdr3_aa: CASRNRQTSGSYEQYF
cdr3_nt: TGTGCCAGCAGAAACCGCCAGACTAGCGGGAGCTACGAGCAGTACTTC

j_call: TRBJ1-2
d_call: NA
v_call: TRBV5-4
clone_size: NA
cdr3_aa: CASSFGGGGADGYTF
cdr3_nt: TGTGCCAGCAGCTTCGGGGGGGGAGGGGCGGATGGCTACACCTTC

j_call: TRBJ2-7
d_call: TRBD1
v_call: TRBV4-2
clone_size: NA
cdr3_aa: CASSLGTGPDEQYF
cdr3_nt: TGTGCCAGCAGCCTGGGGACAGGGCCTGACGAGCAGTACTTC

j_call: TRBJ2-7
d_call: NA
v_call: TRBV28
clone_size: NA
cdr3_aa: CASSLPRGGGLPYEQYF
cdr3_nt: TGTGCCAGCAGCTTACCCAGAGGAGGAGGGCTCCCCTACGAGCAGTACTTC

j_call: TRBJ1-6
d_call: NA
v_call: TRBV6-1
clone_size: NA
cdr3_aa: CASSGPGTYNSPLHF
cdr3_nt: TGTGCCAGCAGTGGCCCAGGGACATATAATTCACCCCTCCACTTT

j_call: TRBJ1-2
d_call: NA
v_call: TRBV28
clone_size: once
cdr3_aa: CASSLGGGYGYTF
cdr3_nt: TGTGCCAGCAGTTTGGGGGGAGGCTATGGCTACACCTTC

j_call: TRBJ2-1
d_call: TRBD2
v_call: TRBV6-5
clone_size: NA
cdr3_aa: CASSTLAGGYNEQFF
cdr3_nt: TGTGCCAGCAGCACCCTAGCGGGAGGATACAATGAGCAGTTCTTC

j_call: TRBJ2-1
d_call: TRBD2
v_call: TRBV27
clone_size: NA
cdr3_aa: CASSSPGLAGGIQFF
cdr3_nt: TGTGCCAGCAGTTCGCCGGGACTAGCGGGAGGCATCCAGTTCTTC

j_call: TRBJ1-2
d_call: NA
v_call: TRBV9
clone_size: once
cdr3_aa: CASSADSVGGYTF
cdr3_nt: TGTGCCAGCAGCGCGGACTCAGTAGGGGGCTACACCTTC

j_call: TRBJ2-7
d_call: NA
v_call: TRBV13
clone_size: once
cdr3_aa: CASSLRGGVGSSYEQYF
cdr3_nt: TGTGCCAGCAGCTTAAGGGGGGGGGTGGGGAGCTCCTACGAGCAGTACTTC

j_call: TRBJ1-5
d_call: TRBD1
v_call: TRBV28
clone_size: NA
cdr3_aa: CASSFGQGHNQPQHF
cdr3_nt: TGTGCCAGCAGTTTTGGACAGGGTCATAACCAGCCCCAGCATTTT